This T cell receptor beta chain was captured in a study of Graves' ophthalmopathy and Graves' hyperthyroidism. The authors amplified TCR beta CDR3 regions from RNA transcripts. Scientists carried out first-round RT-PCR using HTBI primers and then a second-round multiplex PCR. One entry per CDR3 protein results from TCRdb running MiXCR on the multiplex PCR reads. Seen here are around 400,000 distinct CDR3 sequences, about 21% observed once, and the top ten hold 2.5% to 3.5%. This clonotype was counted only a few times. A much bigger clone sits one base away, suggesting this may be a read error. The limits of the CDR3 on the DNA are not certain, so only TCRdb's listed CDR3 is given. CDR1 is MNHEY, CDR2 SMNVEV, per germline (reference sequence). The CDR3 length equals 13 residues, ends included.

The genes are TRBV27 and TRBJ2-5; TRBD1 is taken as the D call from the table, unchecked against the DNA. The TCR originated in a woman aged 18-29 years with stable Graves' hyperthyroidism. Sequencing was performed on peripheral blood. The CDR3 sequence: CASSLVGGGTKYF.